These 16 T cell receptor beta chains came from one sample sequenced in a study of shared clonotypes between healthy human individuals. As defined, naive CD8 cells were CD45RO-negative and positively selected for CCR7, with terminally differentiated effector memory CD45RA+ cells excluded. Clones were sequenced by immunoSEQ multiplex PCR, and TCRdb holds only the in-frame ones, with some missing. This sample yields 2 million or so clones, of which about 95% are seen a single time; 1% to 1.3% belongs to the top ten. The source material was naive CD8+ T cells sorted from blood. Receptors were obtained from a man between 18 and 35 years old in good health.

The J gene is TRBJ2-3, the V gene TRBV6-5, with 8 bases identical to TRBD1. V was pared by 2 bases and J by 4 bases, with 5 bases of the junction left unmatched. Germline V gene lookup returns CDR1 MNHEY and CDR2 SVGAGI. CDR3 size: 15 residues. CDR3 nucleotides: TGTGCCAGCAGTTACGTCCCACAGGGGGCAGATACGCAGTATTTT. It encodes CASSYVPQGADTQYF.

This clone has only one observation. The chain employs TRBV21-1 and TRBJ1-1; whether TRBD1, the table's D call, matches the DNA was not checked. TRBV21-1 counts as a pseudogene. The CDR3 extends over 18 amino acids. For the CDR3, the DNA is TGTGCCAGCAGGCGCGCAGGGAAGTTTTTGCCCACGAACACTGAAGCTTTCTTT. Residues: CASRRAGKFLPTNTEAFF.

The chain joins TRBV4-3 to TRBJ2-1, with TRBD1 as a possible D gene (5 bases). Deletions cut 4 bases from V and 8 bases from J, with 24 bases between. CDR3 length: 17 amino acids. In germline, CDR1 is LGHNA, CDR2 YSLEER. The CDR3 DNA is TGCGCCAGCAGCCCCTCAGCCGACTCAGGGATGTTTGATGAGCAGTTCTTC. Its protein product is CASSPSADSGMFDEQFF.

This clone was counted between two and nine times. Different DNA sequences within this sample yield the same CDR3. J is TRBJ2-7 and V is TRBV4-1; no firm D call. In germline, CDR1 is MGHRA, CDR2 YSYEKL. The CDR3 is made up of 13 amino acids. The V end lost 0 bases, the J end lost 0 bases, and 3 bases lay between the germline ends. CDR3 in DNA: TGCGCCAGCAGCCAAGAGTCCTCCTACGAGCAGTACTTC. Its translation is CASSQESSYEQYF.

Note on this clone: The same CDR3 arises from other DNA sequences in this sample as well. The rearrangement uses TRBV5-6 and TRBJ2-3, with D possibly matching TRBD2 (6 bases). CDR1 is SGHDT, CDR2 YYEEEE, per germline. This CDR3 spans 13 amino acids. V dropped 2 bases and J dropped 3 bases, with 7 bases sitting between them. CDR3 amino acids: CASSFRGTDTQYF. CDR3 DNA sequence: TGTGCCAGCAGCTTCCGGGGGACAGATACGCAGTATTTT.

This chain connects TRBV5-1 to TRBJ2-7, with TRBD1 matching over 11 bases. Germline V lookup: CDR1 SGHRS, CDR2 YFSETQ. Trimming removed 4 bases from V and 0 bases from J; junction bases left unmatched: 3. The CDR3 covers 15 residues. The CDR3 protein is CASSNGQGASYEQYF. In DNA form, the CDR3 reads TGCGCCAGCAGCAATGGACAGGGGGCCTCCTACGAGCAGTACTTC.

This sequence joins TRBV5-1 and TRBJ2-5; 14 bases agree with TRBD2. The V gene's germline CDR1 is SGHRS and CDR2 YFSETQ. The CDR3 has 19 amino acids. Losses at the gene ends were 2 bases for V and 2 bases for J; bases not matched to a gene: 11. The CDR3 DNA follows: TGCGCCAGCAGCTTCCAGGGACTAGCGGGAGAGAAAGGACAAGAGACCCAGTACTTC. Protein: CASSFQGLAGEKGQETQYF.

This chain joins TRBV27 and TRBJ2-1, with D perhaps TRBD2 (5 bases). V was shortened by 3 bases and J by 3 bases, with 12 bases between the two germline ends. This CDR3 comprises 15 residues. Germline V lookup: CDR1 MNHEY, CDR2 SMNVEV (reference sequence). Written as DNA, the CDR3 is TGTGCCAGCAGTTTCTTCGGGATAGACTACAATGAGCAGTTCTTC. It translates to CASSFFGIDYNEQFF.

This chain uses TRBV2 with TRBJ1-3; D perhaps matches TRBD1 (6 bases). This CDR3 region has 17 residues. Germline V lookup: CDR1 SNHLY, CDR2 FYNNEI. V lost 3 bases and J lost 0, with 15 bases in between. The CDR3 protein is CASSDWGRGGSGNTIYF. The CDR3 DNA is TGTGCCAGCAGTGACTGGGGGAGAGGGGGCTCTGGAAACACCATATATTTT.

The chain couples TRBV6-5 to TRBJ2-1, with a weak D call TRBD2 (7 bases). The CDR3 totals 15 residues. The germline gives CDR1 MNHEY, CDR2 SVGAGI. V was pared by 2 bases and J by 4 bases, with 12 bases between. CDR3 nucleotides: TGTGCCAGCAGTTACAAGGGGGGGGCTTACAATGAGCAGTTCTTC. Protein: CASSYKGGAYNEQFF.

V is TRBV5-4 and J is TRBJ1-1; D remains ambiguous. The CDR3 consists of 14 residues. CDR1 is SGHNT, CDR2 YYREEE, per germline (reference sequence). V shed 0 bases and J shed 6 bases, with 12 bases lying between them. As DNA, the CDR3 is TGTGCCAGCAGCTTGGAACCCATCGGGGCTGAAGCTTTCTTT. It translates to CASSLEPIGAEAFF.

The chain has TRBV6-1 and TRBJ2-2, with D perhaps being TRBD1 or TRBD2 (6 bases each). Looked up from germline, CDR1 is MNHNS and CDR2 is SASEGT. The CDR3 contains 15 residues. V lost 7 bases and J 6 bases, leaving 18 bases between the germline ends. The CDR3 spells CASNSEGEGAGELFF. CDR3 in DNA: TGTGCCAGCAACTCGGAGGGGGAAGGGGCCGGGGAGCTGTTTTTT.

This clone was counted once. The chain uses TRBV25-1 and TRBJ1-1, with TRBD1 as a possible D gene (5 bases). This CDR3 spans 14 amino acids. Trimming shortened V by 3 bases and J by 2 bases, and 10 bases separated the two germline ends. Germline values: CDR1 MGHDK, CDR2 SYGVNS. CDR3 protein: CASSELGENTEAFF. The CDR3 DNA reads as TGTGCCAGCAGTGAGTTAGGGGAAAACACTGAAGCTTTCTTT.

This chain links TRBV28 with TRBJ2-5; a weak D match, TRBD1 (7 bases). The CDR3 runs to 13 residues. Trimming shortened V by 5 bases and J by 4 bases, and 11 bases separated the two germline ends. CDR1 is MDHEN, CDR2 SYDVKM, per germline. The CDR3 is CASSPRGAETQYF. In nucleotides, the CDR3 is TGTGCCAGCAGTCCCAGGGGGGCAGAGACCCAGTACTTC.

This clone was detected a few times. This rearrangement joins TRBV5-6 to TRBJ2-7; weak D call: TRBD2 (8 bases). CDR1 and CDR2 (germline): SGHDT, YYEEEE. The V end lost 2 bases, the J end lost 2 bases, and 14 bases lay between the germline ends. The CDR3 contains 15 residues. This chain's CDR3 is CASSFGRGRTYEQYF. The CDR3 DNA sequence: TGTGCCAGCAGCTTCGGGAGGGGGCGGACCTACGAGCAGTACTTC.

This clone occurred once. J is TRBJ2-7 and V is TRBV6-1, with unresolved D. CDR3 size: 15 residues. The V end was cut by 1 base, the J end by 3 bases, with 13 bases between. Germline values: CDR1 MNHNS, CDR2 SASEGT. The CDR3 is CASSEVVTVYYEQYF. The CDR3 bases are TGTGCCAGCAGTGAAGTAGTCACAGTGTACTACGAGCAGTACTTC.